Sequencing of this T cell receptor (beta chain) was carried out in a study of Ad26.COV2.S vaccination and SARS-CoV-2 variants. Study at large: Once or twice, 56 days apart, Ad26.COV2.S was delivered intramuscularly.

Profiled with immunoSEQ multiplex PCR; TCRdb holds only in-frame clones, not every one. The sample has roughly 350,000 clones, approximately 90% seen once. The ends lost 4 bases at V and 4 bases at J; junction bases unmatched: 5. This CDR3 is built from 15 residues. Germline loops: CDR1 SGHRS, CDR2 YFSETQ. As concerns this clone: Its matching antigen is unknown.

Study-wide results and caveats: Researchers cautioned that TCR breadth and depth analyses may have underestimated total T cell responses. Vaccine and placebo recipients had similar non-spike TCR breadth. Placebo recipients had lower spike-specific TCR breadth than vaccine recipients.

Treatment: 19 received Ad26.COV2.S at low or high dose, single or two shots; a few received placebo; per-sample allocation not given. Samples analyzed were those drawn on day 63 after the first vaccine or placebo injection. This clonotype originated in a person aged 18-65 years who received the Ad26.COV2.S COVID-19 vaccine or a placebo. The J gene is TRBJ2-1, the V gene TRBV5-1; the match to TRBD2 covers 10 bases. Sequencing was performed on peripheral blood, taken in a trial of Ad26.COV2.S vaccine versus placebo. For the CDR3, the DNA is TGCGCCAGCAGCCCGGGGACTAGCGAATACAATGAGCAGTTCTTC. Translated: CASSPGTSEYNEQFF.